This T cell receptor (beta chain) was captured by sequencing in a study of CD8+ T cells in alopecia areata. Study in general: Using the percentage of affected scalp area, treated patients' severity was scored.

Treatment: oral pan-JAK inhibitor, 5-10 mg twice daily. With regard to this clone: The antigen remains undetermined.

CDR3 length: 14 amino acids. J gave up 14 bases and V 3 bases, and 12 bases lay outside the gene matches. CDR1 is GTSNPN and CDR2 is SVGIG in the germline V gene (reference sequence). Study results and limitations: Normal scalp showed lower clonality than lesional scalp, especially alopecia totalis/universalis. Resident alphabeta T-cell populations of normal skin are likewise subject to sequencing in scalp samples. In scalp, tofacitinib significantly decreased clonality and expanded CD8+ clones among the top 100.

Following RNA extraction, reverse transcription yielded cDNA that acted as the sequencing template. Only in-frame clones appear in the TCRdb table, and some are missing; sequencing was by immunoSEQ multiplex PCR. The table records 150,000 to 200,000 clones, 50% to 70% of them present only once. The starting material was CD4+ T cells sorted from blood, obtained at week 4, from a patient treated with tofacitinib. The sequence was obtained from a human donor with alopecia areata. The V call is TRBV30, the J call TRBJ1-4, with 10 nucleotides matching TRBD1. The DNA for the CDR3 is TGTGCCTGGAGACCTACCGGGACAGGGGTTGGGCTGTTTTTT. Amino acids: CAWRPTGTGVGLFF.